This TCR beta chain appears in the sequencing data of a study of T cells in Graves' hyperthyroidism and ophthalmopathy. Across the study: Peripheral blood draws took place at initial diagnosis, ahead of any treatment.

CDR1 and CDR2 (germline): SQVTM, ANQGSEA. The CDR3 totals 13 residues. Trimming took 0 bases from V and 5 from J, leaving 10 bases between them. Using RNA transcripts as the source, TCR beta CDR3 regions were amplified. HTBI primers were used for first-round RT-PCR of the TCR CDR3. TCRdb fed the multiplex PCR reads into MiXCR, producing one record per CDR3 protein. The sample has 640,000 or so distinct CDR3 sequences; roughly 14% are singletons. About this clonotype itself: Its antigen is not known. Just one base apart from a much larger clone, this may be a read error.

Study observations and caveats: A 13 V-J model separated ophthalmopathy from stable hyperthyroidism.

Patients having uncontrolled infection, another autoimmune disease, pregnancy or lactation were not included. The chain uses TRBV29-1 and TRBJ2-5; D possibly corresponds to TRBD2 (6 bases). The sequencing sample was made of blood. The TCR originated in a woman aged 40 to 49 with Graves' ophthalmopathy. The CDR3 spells CSVEEAGRETQYF. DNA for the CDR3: TGCAGCGTTGAAGAGGCGGGGCGGGAGACCCAGTACTTC.